These T cell receptor beta chains were read from a single sample in a study of cytomegalovirus exposure and HLA in healthy donors. Clones were read by immunoSEQ multiplex PCR, and TCRdb kept only the in-frame ones, dropping some. The repertoire has roughly 240,000 clones, 85% of them found once; the top ten carry around 0.23%. The specimen sequenced was PBMCs. These receptors all come from a girl between 2 and 10 years old in good health and CMV-seronegative. Each CDR3 is given with its conserved first and last residue. D genes are given only for firm matches. Not all rows give a size; the values are once, few, many and, for expanded clones, a class.

v_gene,d_gene,abundance,j_gene,CDR3aa,CDR3nt
TRBV18,TRBD2,once,TRBJ2-3,CASSPIAGGGTDTQYF,TGTGCCAGCTCACCGATAGCGGGAGGCGGCACAGATACGCAGTATTTT
TRBV7-2,TRBD1,.,TRBJ1-1,CASSLRTGGPTEAFF,TGTGCCAGCAGCTTAAGGACAGGGGGCCCCACTGAAGCTTTCTTT
TRBV5-1,TRBD2,.,TRBJ2-7,CASSWTSGGPYEQYF,TGCGCCAGCAGCTGGACTAGCGGGGGGCCCTACGAGCAGTACTTC
TRBV7-9,.,.,TRBJ1-3,CASSLTGQLKNTIYF,TGTGCCAGCAGCCTGACAGGACAGCTGAAAAACACCATATATTTT
TRBV19,TRBD2,.,TRBJ2-7,CASSISPTSGVYEQYF,TGTGCCAGTAGTATTTCCCCAACTAGCGGCGTCTACGAGCAGTACTTC
TRBV27,.,.,TRBJ2-1,CASSFEGILYNEQFF,TGTGCCAGCAGTTTTGAGGGAATACTCTACAATGAGCAGTTCTTC
TRBV5-1,TRBD2,.,TRBJ2-1,CASHRRERGTNEQFF,TGCGCCAGTCACCGGCGGGAGAGAGGAACGAATGAGCAGTTCTTC
TRBV6-1,.,.,TRBJ2-7,CASSELPRVHEQYF,TGTGCCAGCAGTGAACTACCCAGGGTCCACGAGCAGTACTTC
TRBV5-1,TRBD2,.,TRBJ2-7,CASSLSTSGRPYEQYF,TGCGCCAGCAGCTTGTCTACTAGCGGGAGGCCCTACGAGCAGTACTTC
TRBV19,.,.,TRBJ2-3,CASQLAGSTDTQYF,TGTGCCAGTCAACTCGCGGGCAGCACAGATACGCAGTATTTT
TRBV7-8,TRBD1,.,TRBJ1-1,CASSLGYFRDRVGSTEAFF,TGTGCCAGCAGCTTAGGTTATTTCCGGGACAGGGTAGGGAGCACTGAAGCTTTCTTT
TRBV5-1,TRBD1,few,TRBJ2-7,CASSSWGTGGEEDEQYF,TGCGCCAGCAGCTCGTGGGGGACAGGGGGCGAGGAGGACGAGCAGTACTTC
TRBV30,.,.,TRBJ1-1,CAWSVRVNTEAFF,TGTGCCTGGAGTGTACGGGTGAACACTGAAGCTTTCTTT
TRBV25-1,TRBD1,.,TRBJ2-7,CARLRLGQGTDEQYF,TGTGCCAGACTTAGATTGGGACAGGGTACCGACGAGCAGTACTTC
TRBV10-1,TRBD1,.,TRBJ1-2,CASSDTGGLGYTF,TGCGCCAGCAGTGATACAGGGGGTCTTGGCTACACCTTC
TRBV12-5,.,.,TRBJ1-3,CASGLGGKAGLNSSGNTIYF,TGTGCTAGTGGTTTGGGTGGTAAGGCAGGTCTCAACTCCTCTGGAAACACCATATATTTT
TRBV7-9,TRBD1,.,TRBJ2-7,CASRDEGAPTEQYF,TGTGCCAGCAGAGATGAGGGGGCCCCGACGGAGCAGTACTTC
TRBV4-2,.,.,TRBJ1-2,CASSQDAREGYGYTF,TGTGCCAGCAGCCAAGATGCCAGGGAGGGCTATGGCTACACCTTC
TRBV6-6,TRBD2,.,TRBJ2-1,CASSFQTSGVDEQFF,TGTGCCAGCAGTTTCCAGACTAGCGGGGTCGATGAGCAGTTCTTC
TRBV5-6,.,.,TRBJ1-4,CASSLPGPNEKLFF,TGTGCCAGCAGCTTACCTGGGCCTAATGAAAAACTGTTTTTT
TRBV6-6,.,few,TRBJ1-5,CASSYYPGNNQPQHF,TGTGCCAGCAGTTATTATCCAGGGAATAATCAGCCCCAGCATTTT
TRBV7-9,TRBD2,.,TRBJ2-5,CASSSGTRDEETQYF,TGTGCCAGCAGCTCAGGGACTAGGGATGAAGAGACCCAGTACTTC
TRBV6-6,.,few,TRBJ1-2,CASSYVGQGYGYTF,TGTGCCAGCAGTTACGTAGGGCAGGGGTATGGCTACACCTTC
TRBV5-1,.,.,TRBJ2-2,CASSSTYTGELFF,TGCGCCAGCAGCTCCACTTACACCGGGGAGCTGTTTTTT
TRBV7-3,.,.,TRBJ2-3,CASSSGTSTDTQYF,TGTGCCAGCAGCTCCGGGACTAGCACAGATACGCAGTATTTT
TRBV27,.,.,TRBJ2-1,CASGFGGTYNEQFF,TGTGCCAGCGGGTTCGGAGGGACCTACAATGAGCAGTTCTTC
TRBV6-6,TRBD2,.,TRBJ2-1,CASSYWLAGNNEQFF,TGTGCCAGCAGTTACTGGCTAGCGGGGAACAATGAGCAGTTCTTC
TRBV7-9,.,once,TRBJ1-1,CSSSLSSRRESDTEAFF,TGTTCCAGCAGCTTATCGTCCCGCAGGGAATCGGACACTGAAGCTTTCTTT
TRBV10-3,.,.,TRBJ1-1,CAIRPTEGSTEAFF,TGTGCCATCAGGCCGACTGAGGGAAGCACTGAAGCTTTCTTT
TRBV6-1,TRBD2,once,TRBJ2-1,CASSDGTTYRNEQFF,TGTGCCAGCAGTGATGGGACTACCTATCGTAATGAGCAGTTCTTC
TRBV5-4,.,.,TRBJ2-7,CASSLGGETTYEQYF,TGTGCCAGCAGCTTGGGGGGGGAGACCACCTACGAGCAGTACTTC
TRBV6-5,.,.,TRBJ1-1,CASSYGAGRTEAFF,TGTGCCAGCAGTTATGGAGCGGGACGAACTGAAGCTTTCTTT
TRBV7-3,.,.,TRBJ1-6,CASSLTSSGAQNSPLHF,TGTGCCAGCAGCTTAACGTCTTCAGGGGCTCAAAATTCACCCCTCCACTTT
TRBV25-1,TRBD1,few,TRBJ1-2,CASSEGDRGGYGYTF,TGTGCCAGCAGTGAAGGGGACAGGGGCGGCTATGGCTACACCTTC
TRBV5-8,TRBD1,.,TRBJ1-4,CASSLGTGDGEKLFF,TGTGCCAGCAGCTTGGGGACAGGGGACGGGGAAAAACTGTTTTTT
TRBV9,.,.,TRBJ1-2,CASSVAVYGYTF,TGTGCCAGCAGCGTAGCCGTCTATGGCTACACCTTC